The 7 T cell receptor beta chains below were found in one sample sequenced in a study of blood T cell repertoires in COVID-19. TCRdb keeps only in-frame clones here, not all; method: immunoSEQ multiplex PCR. The sample lists around 250,000 clones; approximately 84% were seen once. Sequencing was done on a sample of peripheral blood. The receptors were gathered from a human donor in a cohort sampled during active COVID-19.

The chain carries TRBV6-6 and TRBJ2-1, with 8 bases that match TRBD1. This CDR3 region has 14 residues. The V gene end was trimmed by 4 bases and the J gene end by 2 bases; junction bases not matched to a gene: 1. Germline V gene sequence: CDR1 MNHNY, CDR2 SVGAGI (reference sequence). CDR3 DNA sequence: TGTGCCAGCAGTTTGACAGGGGCCTACAATGAGCAGTTCTTC. Translating it yields CASSLTGAYNEQFF.

CDR3 sequence reads: CASSADIRVNQPQHF. In DNA, the CDR3 is TGTGCCAGCTCCGCGGACATCAGGGTGAATCAGCCCCAGCATTTT. The chain recombines TRBV6-5 with TRBJ1-5, with D perhaps matching TRBD1 (5 bases). This CDR3 spans 15 amino acids. Deletions cut 8 bases from V and 4 bases from J, with 18 bases between. The germline V gene has CDR1 MNHEY and CDR2 SVGAGI.

V is TRBV5-1 and J is TRBJ2-2; D ambiguous. Trimming took 4 bases from V and 1 from J, leaving 14 bases between them. In germline, CDR1 is SGHRS, CDR2 YFSETQ. This CDR3 region has 16 residues. The CDR3 DNA reads TGCGCCAGCAGCCCGGCGGCGGCTGTGAACACCGGGGAGCTGTTTTTT. Amino acid sequence: CASSPAAAVNTGELFF.

The chain is built from TRBV2 and TRBJ2-2; 9 bases agree with TRBD2. CDR3 length equals 17 residues. With V trimmed by 6 bases and J by 4 bases, 12 bases remained unmatched. The germline V gene encodes CDR1 SNHLY and CDR2 FYNNEI. The CDR3, as DNA: TGTGCCAGCAGGGGGAGATTTCTAGCGGGGCCCACCGGGGAGCTGTTTTTT. Translation gives CASRGRFLAGPTGELFF.

The chain couples TRBV5-1 to TRBJ1-2, with 8 nucleotides matching TRBD1. Trimming removed 3 bases from V and 5 bases from J; junction bases left unmatched: 15. The CDR3 has 17 amino acids. Looked up from germline, CDR1 is SGHRS and CDR2 is YFSETQ. The CDR3 DNA is TGCGCCAGCAGCTCTTCGACAGGGGCTAACCTTCGTTATGGCTACACCTTC. Protein product: CASSSSTGANLRYGYTF.

The chain has TRBV19 and TRBJ2-5, with TRBD1 matching over 8 bases. V shed 4 bases and J 2 bases; nucleotides not matched to a gene: 0. In germline, CDR1 is LNHDA, CDR2 SQIVND (reference sequence). This CDR3 has 13 residues. CDR3 loop: CASSRDRQETQYF. In DNA, the CDR3 is TGTGCCAGTAGTAGGGACAGGCAAGAGACCCAGTACTTC.

The genes are TRBV24-1 and TRBJ2-2; D is uncertain. The CDR3 contains 14 residues. Germline-derived CDR1 and CDR2 are KGHDR and SFDVKD. V gave up 3 bases and J gave up 1 base, with 5 bases separating them. Here the CDR3 DNA reads TGTGCCACCAGTGATCCGAGGAACACCGGGGAGCTGTTTTTT. This translates into CATSDPRNTGELFF.